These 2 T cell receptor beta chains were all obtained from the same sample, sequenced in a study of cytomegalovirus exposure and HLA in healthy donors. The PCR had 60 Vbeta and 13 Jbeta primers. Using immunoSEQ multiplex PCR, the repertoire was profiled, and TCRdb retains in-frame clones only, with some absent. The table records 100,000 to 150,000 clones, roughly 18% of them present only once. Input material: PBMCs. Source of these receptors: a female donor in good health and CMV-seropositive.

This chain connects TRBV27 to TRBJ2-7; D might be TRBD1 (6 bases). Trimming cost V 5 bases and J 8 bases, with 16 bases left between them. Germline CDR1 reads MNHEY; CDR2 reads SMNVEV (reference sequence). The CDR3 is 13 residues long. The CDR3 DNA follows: TGTGCCAGCAGTATCGACAGGCAGGTCAAGCAGTACTTC. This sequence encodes CASSIDRQVKQYF.

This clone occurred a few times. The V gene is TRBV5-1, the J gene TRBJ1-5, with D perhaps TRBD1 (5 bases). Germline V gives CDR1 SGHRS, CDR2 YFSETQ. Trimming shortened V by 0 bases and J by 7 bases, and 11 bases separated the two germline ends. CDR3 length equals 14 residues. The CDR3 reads CASSLGGGGQPQHF. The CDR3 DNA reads TGCGCCAGCAGCTTGGGGGGCGGGGGACAGCCCCAGCATTTT.